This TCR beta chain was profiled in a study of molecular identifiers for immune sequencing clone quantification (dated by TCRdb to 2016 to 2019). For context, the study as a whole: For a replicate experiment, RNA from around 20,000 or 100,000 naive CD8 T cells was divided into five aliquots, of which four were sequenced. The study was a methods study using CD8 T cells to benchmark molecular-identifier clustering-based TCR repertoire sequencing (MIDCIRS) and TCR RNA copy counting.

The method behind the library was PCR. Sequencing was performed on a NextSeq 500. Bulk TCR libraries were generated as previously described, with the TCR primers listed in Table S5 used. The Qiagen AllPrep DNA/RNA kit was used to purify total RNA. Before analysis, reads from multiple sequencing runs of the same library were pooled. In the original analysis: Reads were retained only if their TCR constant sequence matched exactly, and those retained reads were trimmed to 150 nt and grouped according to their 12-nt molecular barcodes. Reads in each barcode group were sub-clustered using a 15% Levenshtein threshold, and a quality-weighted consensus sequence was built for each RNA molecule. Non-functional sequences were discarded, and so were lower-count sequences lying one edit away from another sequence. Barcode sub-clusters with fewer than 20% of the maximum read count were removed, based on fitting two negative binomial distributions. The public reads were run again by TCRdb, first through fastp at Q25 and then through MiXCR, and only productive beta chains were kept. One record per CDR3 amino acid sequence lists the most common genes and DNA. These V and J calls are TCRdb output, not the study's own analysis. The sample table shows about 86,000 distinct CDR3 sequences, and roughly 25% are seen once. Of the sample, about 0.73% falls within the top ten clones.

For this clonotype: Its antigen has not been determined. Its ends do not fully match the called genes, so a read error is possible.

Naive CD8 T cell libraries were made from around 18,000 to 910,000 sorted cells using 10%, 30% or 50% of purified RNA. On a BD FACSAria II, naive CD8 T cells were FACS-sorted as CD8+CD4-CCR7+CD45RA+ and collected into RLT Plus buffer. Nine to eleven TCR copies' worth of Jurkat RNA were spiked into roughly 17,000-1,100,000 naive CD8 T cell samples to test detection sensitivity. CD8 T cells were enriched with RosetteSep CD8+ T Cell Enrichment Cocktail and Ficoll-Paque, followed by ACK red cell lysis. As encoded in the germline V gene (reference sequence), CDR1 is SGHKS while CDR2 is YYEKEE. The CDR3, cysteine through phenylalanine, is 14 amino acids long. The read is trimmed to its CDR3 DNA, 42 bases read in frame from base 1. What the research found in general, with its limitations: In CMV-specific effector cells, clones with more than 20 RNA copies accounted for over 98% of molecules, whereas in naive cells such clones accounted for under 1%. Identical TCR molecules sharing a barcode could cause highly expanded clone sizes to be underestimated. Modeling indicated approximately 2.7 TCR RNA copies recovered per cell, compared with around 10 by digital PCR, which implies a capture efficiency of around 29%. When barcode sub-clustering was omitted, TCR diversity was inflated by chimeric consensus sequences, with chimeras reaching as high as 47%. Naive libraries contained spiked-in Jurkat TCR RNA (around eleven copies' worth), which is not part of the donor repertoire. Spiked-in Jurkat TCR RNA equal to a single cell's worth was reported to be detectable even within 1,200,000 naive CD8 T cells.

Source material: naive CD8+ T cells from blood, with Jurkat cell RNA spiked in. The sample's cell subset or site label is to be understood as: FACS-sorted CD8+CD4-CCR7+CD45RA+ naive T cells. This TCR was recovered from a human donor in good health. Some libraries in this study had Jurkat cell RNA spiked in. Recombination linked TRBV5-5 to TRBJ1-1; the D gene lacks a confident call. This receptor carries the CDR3 CASSSTAMNTKAFF. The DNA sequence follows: TGTGCCAGCAGCTCAACAGCAATGAACACTAAAGCTTTCTTT. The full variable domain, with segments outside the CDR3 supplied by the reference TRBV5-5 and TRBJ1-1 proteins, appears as DAGVTQSPTHLIKTRGQQVTLRCSPISGHKSVSWYQQVLGQGPQFIFQYYEKEERGRGNFPDRFSARQFPNYSSELNVNALLLGDSALYLCASSSTAMNTKAFFGQGTRLTVV.